These 31 T cell receptor beta chains share one sample of origin, sequenced in a study of T cells in Graves' hyperthyroidism and ophthalmopathy. Researchers took RNA transcripts and amplified the TCR beta CDR3 regions from them. First-round RT-PCR with HTBI primers amplified the TCR CDR3 region. One entry per CDR3 protein results from TCRdb running MiXCR on the multiplex PCR reads. The sample lists about 290,000 distinct CDR3 sequences, around 15% occurring once. Source material: blood. The receptors were gathered from a woman between 55 and 75 years old with Graves' ophthalmopathy.

This clonotype was observed many times. This sequence joins TRBV19 and TRBJ1-2, with no clear D. The CDR3 is made up of 14 amino acids. The V and J ends lost 3 bases and 5 bases respectively, with 13 bases between them. The germline V gene encodes CDR1 LNHDA and CDR2 SQIVND (reference sequence). CDR3 protein: CASSIDRLLYGYTF. Written as DNA, the CDR3 is TGTGCCAGTAGTATCGACCGACTGCTATATGGCTACACCTTC.

The V call is TRBV3-1, the J call TRBJ2-1; D is undetermined. Per germline, CDR1 LGHDT and CDR2 YNNKEL (reference sequence). The ends were cut back, 8 bases at V and 9 bases at J, with 14 bases in the middle. This CDR3 is 12 amino acids long. The CDR3 loop is CASSPEPPEQFF. The CDR3 DNA is TGTGCCAGCTCTCCGGAGCCCCCTGAGCAGTTCTTC.

This chain links TRBV7-9 with TRBJ1-2, with D possibly TRBD1 on 5 matching bases. Germline V lookup: CDR1 SEHNR, CDR2 FQNEAQ (reference sequence). Trimming stripped 3 bases from V and 3 bases from J, with 11 bases between. The CDR3 covers 14 residues. The CDR3 protein is CASSFAGADYGYTF. As DNA, the CDR3 is TGTGCCAGCAGCTTCGCCGGGGCGGACTATGGCTACACCTTC.

This clonotype has ten or more counts. The rearrangement uses TRBV7-2 and TRBJ2-1, with D unclear. With 3 bases removed from V and 6 bases from J, the gap between germline ends came to 9 bases. The V gene's germline CDR1 is SGHTA and CDR2 FQGNSA. This CDR3 has 13 amino acids. CDR3: CASSFMRLNEQFF. CDR3 bases: TGTGCCAGCAGCTTTATGCGACTCAATGAGCAGTTCTTC.

The chain combines TRBV7-9 with TRBJ1-2; 7 bases fit TRBD1. CDR3 length: 15 residues. Trimming cost V 5 bases and J 5 bases; bases outside gene matches: 11. The germline V gene has CDR1 SEHNR and CDR2 FQNEAQ (reference sequence). In DNA form, the CDR3 reads TGTGCCAGCAGCCCTCCGGGACAGATTTCTTATGGCTACACCTTC. Translation: CASSPPGQISYGYTF. The full variable domain, with the rest looked up from reference TRBV7-9 and TRBJ1-2, is DTGVSQNPRHKITKRGQNVTFRCDPISEHNRLYWYRQTLGQGPEFLTYFQNEAQLEKSRLLSDRFSAERPKGSFSTLEIQRTEQGDSAMYLCASSPPGQISYGYTFGSGTRLTVV.

This clonotype was counted many times. The gene calls are TRBV9 and TRBJ1-2; perhaps TRBD1 as D (6 bases). Germline V gene data show CDR1 as SGDLS and CDR2 as YYNGEE. The CDR3 consists of 14 residues. V was pared by 6 bases and J by 0 bases, with 12 bases between. The CDR3 DNA reads as TGTGCCAGCACCCTAGGACAGTCTAACTATGGCTACACCTTC. Translated, it gives CASTLGQSNYGYTF.

This clonotype was recorded many times. V is TRBV7-2 and J is TRBJ1-5, with 11 bases matching TRBD1. Germline assignment: CDR1 SGHTA and CDR2 FQGNSA. CDR3 length equals 15 residues. V trimming: 5 bases; J trimming: 3 bases; junction bases outside the gene matches: 3. The CDR3 nucleotides read TGTGCCAGCAGCGGGGACAGGGGGAACAATCAGCCCCAGCATTTT. As protein: CASSGDRGNNQPQHF.

Notes on this clonotype: Just one base apart from a much larger clone, this may be a read error. For the CDR3, the DNA is TGTGCCAGCAGCTTAGACAGGGTGGGAAACACCATATATTTT. Translation: CASSLDRVGNTIYF. The chain recombines TRBV7-6 with TRBJ1-3; D is possibly TRBD1 (6 bases). Germline V gene sequence: CDR1 SGHVS, CDR2 FNYEAQ. The CDR3 runs to 14 residues. V was pared by 1 base and J by 4 bases, with 8 bases between.

There are a few counts of this clonotype. Here the CDR3 reads CASSQGGAFSYEQYF. Here the CDR3 DNA reads TGTGCCAGCAGTCAGGGGGGGGCATTTTCCTACGAGCAGTACTTC. The rearrangement links TRBV28 to TRBJ2-7; possibly TRBD1 or TRBD2 for D (7 bases each). With 5 bases removed from V and 1 base from J, the gap between germline ends came to 15 bases. CDR3 length: 15 residues. Germline V gives CDR1 MDHEN, CDR2 SYDVKM. Full variable domain (missing parts from reference TRBV28 and TRBJ2-7): DVKVTQSSRYLVKRTGEKVFLECVQDMDHENMFWYRQDPGLGLRLIYFSYDVKMKEKGDIPEGYSVSREKKERFSLILESASTNQTSMYLCASSQGGAFSYEQYFGPGTRLTVT.

The J gene is TRBJ2-4, the V gene TRBV2; the match to TRBD2 covers 9 bases. The CDR3 has 17 amino acids. V shed 1 base, J shed 0 bases, and the junction held 4 bases outside the gene matches. Germline V gives CDR1 SNHLY, CDR2 FYNNEI. The CDR3 loop reads CASSEGGGGVAKNIQYF. The CDR3, as DNA: TGTGCCAGCAGTGAAGGGGGCGGGGGGGTAGCCAAAAACATTCAGTACTTC.

The chain joins TRBV20-1 to TRBJ2-5; 8 bases align to TRBD2. This CDR3 has 17 amino acids. The ends lost 4 bases at V and 1 base at J; junction bases unmatched: 14. The germline gives CDR1 DFQATT, CDR2 SNEGSKA (reference sequence). The CDR3 loop reads CSAKRLGRAGVQETQYF. The CDR3 nucleotides are TGCAGTGCTAAACGGCTCGGCCGAGCGGGGGTCCAAGAGACCCAGTACTTC.

The table lists this clonotype with many counts. The rearrangement links TRBV7-9 to TRBJ1-1; no reliable D call. The germline gives CDR1 SEHNR, CDR2 FQNEAQ (reference sequence). The CDR3 sequence is 11 residues long. With 2 bases removed from V and 6 bases from J, the gap between germline ends came to 4 bases. In DNA, the CDR3 is TGTGCCAGCAGCTTAAGATCTGAAGCTTTCTTT. The encoded protein is CASSLRSEAFF.

J is TRBJ1-5 and V is TRBV5-8; no firm D call. V was pared by 4 bases and J by 7 bases, with 9 bases between. The CDR3 totals 12 residues. Per germline, CDR1 SGHTS and CDR2 YDEGEE. The CDR3 DNA reads TGTGCCAGCAGCCGTCTCTCGCAGCCCCAGCATTTT. As protein: CASSRLSQPQHF.

CDR3 DNA: TGTGCCAGCGGTAGGACAGCTCAATACGAGCAGTACTTC. Amino acids: CASGRTAQYEQYF. The V gene is TRBV27, the J gene TRBJ2-7; D may be TRBD1 (6 bases). V gave up 8 bases and J gave up 4 bases, with 15 bases separating them. There are 13 residues in the CDR3. Germline CDR1 reads MNHEY; CDR2 reads SMNVEV (reference sequence).

This chain joins TRBV29-1 and TRBJ2-7, with D possibly TRBD1 on 5 matching bases. From germline, CDR1 is SQVTM and CDR2 ANQGSEA. V lost 7 bases to trimming and J lost 2 bases, with 12 bases between them. The CDR3 spans 12 residues. CDR3 sequence reads: CSGTDRAYEQYF. DNA of the CDR3: TGCAGCGGAACCGACAGAGCCTACGAGCAGTACTTC.

This clonotype was counted ten times or more. This rearrangement joins TRBV11-2 to TRBJ2-1; tentatively, D is TRBD1 or TRBD2 (6 bases each). V was pared by 5 bases and J by 5 bases, with 13 bases between. The CDR3 consists of 14 residues. The germline gives CDR1 SGHAT, CDR2 FQNNGV. This CDR3 reads CASSPNREDNEQFF. CDR3 in DNA: TGTGCCAGCAGCCCAAACAGGGAGGACAATGAGCAGTTCTTC.

The V call is TRBV11-2, the J call TRBJ2-3; D may correspond to TRBD1 or TRBD2 (5 bases each). V lost 0 bases and J lost 7, with 11 bases in between. Germline V gene sequence: CDR1 SGHAT, CDR2 FQNNGV. The CDR3 loop spans 14 amino acids. CDR3 bases: TGTGCCAGCAGCTTAGACGAGGGGTCCTATACGCAGTATTTT. As protein: CASSLDEGSYTQYF.

This clonotype was detected ten times or more. The genes are TRBV5-6 and TRBJ2-5; TRBD1 agrees at 9 bases. CDR3 length: 14 residues. Trimming removed 4 bases from V and 6 bases from J; junction bases left unmatched: 7. Germline loops: CDR1 SGHDT, CDR2 YYEEEE. This chain's CDR3 is CASSPGQGLQTQYF. The CDR3 region has the DNA TGTGCCAGCAGCCCGGGACAGGGCCTCCAGACCCAGTACTTC.

This clonotype showed up just a few times. This chain uses TRBV7-9 with TRBJ2-1, with 10 bases lining up with TRBD1. Germline loops: CDR1 SEHNR, CDR2 FQNEAQ (reference sequence). This CDR3 is 17 amino acids long. With V trimmed by 1 base and J by 8 bases, 11 bases remained unmatched. The CDR3: CASSLVYLGQGTDEQFF. Here the CDR3 DNA reads TGTGCCAGCAGCTTAGTTTATTTGGGACAGGGGACCGATGAGCAGTTCTTC.

The chain carries TRBV18 and TRBJ2-5, with D tentatively TRBD1 (7 bases). The CDR3 runs 15 residues. With 3 bases removed from V and 0 bases from J, the gap between germline ends came to 11 bases. The germline V gene encodes CDR1 KGHSH and CDR2 LQKENI. In nucleotides, the CDR3 is TGTGCCAGCTCACCCAGGGGGGTAAACCAAGAGACCCAGTACTTC. As protein: CASSPRGVNQETQYF.

This clonotype was counted ten times or more. J is TRBJ2-7 and V is TRBV7-2, with 9 bases identical to TRBD2. The CDR3 extends over 15 amino acids. Germline CDR1 and CDR2: SGHTA and FQGNSA. V dropped 2 bases and J dropped 6; count of bases not matched to a gene: 8. The CDR3 DNA reads TGTGCCAGCAGCTTAACGTGGCGGGGGGGATCCGAGCAGTACTTC. Translating it yields CASSLTWRGGSEQYF.

The V call is TRBV30, the J call TRBJ1-2, with D possibly TRBD1 on 5 matching bases. V was shortened by 0 bases and J by 8 bases, with 16 bases between the two germline ends. Germline lookup yields CDR1 GTSNPN and CDR2 SVGIG (reference sequence). This CDR3 has 14 residues. Written as DNA, the CDR3 is TGTGCCTGGAGTGTACGTCGGGGAGGGGCCGGCTACACCTTC. Protein sequence: CAWSVRRGGAGYTF.

The genes are TRBV20-1 and TRBJ2-1; possible D gene TRBD2, 6 bases. V lost 8 bases and J 3 bases, leaving 17 bases between the germline ends. From germline, CDR1 is DFQATT and CDR2 SNEGSKA (reference sequence). The CDR3 runs to 14 residues. The CDR3 bases are TGCAGTACCCCGGCGGGGAGGATCTACAATGAGCAGTTCTTC. Encoded protein: CSTPAGRIYNEQFF.

This clonotype was detected a few times. The gene calls are TRBV20-1 and TRBJ2-3; D perhaps matches TRBD2 (5 bases). This CDR3 region has 15 residues. V lost 6 bases, J lost 0 bases, and 16 bases lay in between. Looked up from germline, CDR1 is DFQATT and CDR2 is SNEGSKA (reference sequence). CDR3 bases: TGCAGTGCCCCCGCTAGCAGAACTAGCACAGATACGCAGTATTTT. Translating it yields CSAPASRTSTDTQYF.

This clonotype came up a few times. The chain carries TRBV6-1 and TRBJ2-2, with 7 bases lining up with TRBD2. Germline loops: CDR1 MNHNS, CDR2 SASEGT. The CDR3 covers 16 residues. V lost 5 bases and J lost 4; bases outside the gene matches: 10. The CDR3 spells CASSFQGGRGTGELFF. The CDR3 region has the DNA TGTGCCAGCAGTTTCCAAGGCGGGAGAGGCACCGGGGAGCTGTTTTTT.

This clonotype appeared many times. This chain joins TRBV11-2 and TRBJ2-2; D uncertain. This CDR3 region has 16 residues. The ends were cut back, 1 base at V and 3 bases at J, with 12 bases in the middle. Per germline, CDR1 SGHAT and CDR2 FQNNGV. CDR3 sequence: CASSLVDKVYTGELFF. The CDR3 DNA reads as TGTGCCAGCAGCTTAGTCGACAAGGTTTACACCGGGGAGCTGTTTTTT.

The genes are TRBV12-3 or TRBV12-4 and TRBJ2-7; D is possibly TRBD2 (6 bases). V was pared by 1 base and J by 1 base, with 11 bases between. The CDR3 totals 15 residues. The CDR3 coding sequence is TGTGCCAGCAGTTTAGGGCGGGATGAATCCTACGAGCAGTACTTC. Translated, it gives CASSLGRDESYEQYF.

With regard to this clonotype: A much larger clone differs by one base, so this may be a read error. CDR3 sequence: CSVKEDRGTETFF. DNA for the CDR3: TGCAGCGTCAAAGAAGACAGGGGGACTGAAACTTTCTTT. The rearrangement uses TRBV29-1 and TRBJ1-1; 9 positions agree with TRBD1. CDR3 size: 13 residues. Per germline, CDR1 SQVTM and CDR2 ANQGSEA.

This clonotype was observed many times. J is TRBJ2-7 and V is TRBV28; 7 nucleotides align to TRBD2. The junction had 7 bases not matched to a gene; V was cut back by 6 bases and J by 2 bases. This CDR3 has 14 residues. Germline V gives CDR1 MDHEN, CDR2 SYDVKM. The CDR3 nucleotides are TGTGCCAGCAGCTCGGGGGGACTCGCCTACGAGCAGTACTTC. Translated: CASSSGGLAYEQYF.

Ten or more counts support this clonotype. The chain uses TRBV10-2 and TRBJ2-1; D is unclear. Trimming removed 11 bases from V and 0 bases from J, with 14 bases in between. The CDR3 has 14 amino acids. Germline V gives CDR1 WSHSY, CDR2 SAAADI. The CDR3 DNA sequence: TGCGCCGTCCGGTCTGTTGCCTCCTACAATGAGCAGTTCTTC. This translates into CAVRSVASYNEQFF.

The chain has TRBV4-2 and TRBJ2-2; TRBD2 matches at 7 bases. With V trimmed by 3 bases and J by 5 bases, 3 bases remained unmatched. The germline V gene encodes CDR1 LGHNA and CDR2 YNFKEQ. The CDR3 runs to 14 residues. CDR3: CASSQGGFTGELFF. The CDR3 DNA follows: TGTGCCAGCAGCCAGGGGGGGTTTACCGGGGAGCTGTTTTTT.